The rows below give T cell receptor beta chains drawn from one sample of a study of metastatic and nonmetastatic thyroid tumors. TCRdb re-called the PCR reads with MiXCR. The sample records about 4,200 clones, around 30% being singletons. Sequencing input: adjacent normal tissue. The receptors originated from a female donor with papillary thyroid cancer or a benign thyroid nodule (not recorded which). Some clones in this sample may be carry-over from other donors' samples. The CDR3 runs from the conserved cysteine through the conserved F or W. D genes are given only for firm matches. Only some rows state a clone size, as once, few, many or a class for expanded clones.

d_call: TRBD1; j_call: TRBJ2-7; clone_size: NA; v_call: TRBV7-6; cdr3_nt: TGTGCCAGCAGCTCTGGACAGGGAACCTACGAGCAGTACTTC; cdr3_aa: CASSSGQGTYEQYF
d_call: NA; j_call: TRBJ2-2; clone_size: NA; v_call: TRBV4-2; cdr3_nt: TGTGCCAGCAGCCAAGATAAACGGAACACCGGGGAGCTGTTTTTT; cdr3_aa: CASSQDKRNTGELFF
d_call: TRBD2; j_call: TRBJ2-1; clone_size: NA; v_call: TRBV30; cdr3_nt: TGTGCCCGTACGCGGGAGGGCCTAGGGAATGAGCAGTTCTTC; cdr3_aa: CARTREGLGNEQFF
d_call: TRBD1; j_call: TRBJ2-7; clone_size: NA; v_call: TRBV14; cdr3_nt: TGTGCCAGCAGCCAAGGAGGAGGGACAGGGGAAACTAGGAATAGGCAGTACTTC; cdr3_aa: CASSQGGGTGETRNRQYF
d_call: TRBD2; j_call: TRBJ2-1; clone_size: NA; v_call: TRBV5-1; cdr3_nt: TGCGCCAGCAGCTTGGCCGGGACTAGCGGGAGAAGTGAGCAGTTCTTC; cdr3_aa: CASSLAGTSGRSEQFF
d_call: NA; j_call: TRBJ2-7; clone_size: large; v_call: TRBV10-3; cdr3_nt: TGTGCCATCAGTGATCGTCAGGGATACGAGCAGTACTTC; cdr3_aa: CAISDRQGYEQYF
d_call: TRBD1; j_call: TRBJ1-5; clone_size: NA; v_call: TRBV3-1; cdr3_nt: TGTGCCAGCAGCCAACGACAGGGGTATCAGCCCCAGCATTTT; cdr3_aa: CASSQRQGYQPQHF
d_call: NA; j_call: TRBJ2-3; clone_size: NA; v_call: TRBV28; cdr3_nt: TGTGCCAGCATTTTACAACGGTCATGGGACACAGATACGCAGTATTTT; cdr3_aa: CASILQRSWDTDTQYF
d_call: NA; j_call: TRBJ1-1; clone_size: few; v_call: TRBV6-1; cdr3_nt: TGTGCCAGGGGCAGGGTGGGCACTGAAGCTTTCTTT; cdr3_aa: CARGRVGTEAFF
d_call: NA; j_call: TRBJ1-2; clone_size: few; v_call: TRBV12-3/TRBV12-4; cdr3_nt: TGTGCCAGCAGTTTAGGTCCCCGGGGGTATGGCTACACCTTC; cdr3_aa: CASSLGPRGYGYTF
d_call: NA; j_call: TRBJ1-1; clone_size: NA; v_call: TRBV15; cdr3_nt: TGTGCCACCAGCTTTTCGCAGGGGAACACTGAAGCTTTCTTT; cdr3_aa: CATSFSQGNTEAFF